A single sample is the source of the 31 T cell receptor beta chains below, sequenced in a study of cytomegalovirus exposure and HLA in healthy donors. The primer mix had 60 Vbeta and 13 Jbeta primers. Measured with immunoSEQ multiplex PCR; TCRdb has only the in-frame clones, and not every one. The sample has roughly 120,000 clones; around 81% are singletons. Sequencing was carried out using PBMCs. The origin of the receptors is a woman between 40 and 55 years old in good health and CMV-seronegative.

This rearrangement joins TRBV11-2 to TRBJ2-1; 8 nucleotides line up with TRBD2. This CDR3 has 16 residues. The V segment lost 3 bases and the J segment 4 bases; nucleotides outside the gene matches: 8. Germline V gives CDR1 SGHAT, CDR2 FQNNGV. The CDR3 reads CASSLRGGTYYNEQFF. CDR3 nucleotide sequence: TGTGCCAGCAGCTTGCGCGGGGGGACATATTACAATGAGCAGTTCTTC. Full variable domain (missing parts from reference TRBV11-2 and TRBJ2-1): EAGVAQSPRYKIIEKRQSVAFWCNPISGHATLYWYQQILGQGPKLLIQFQNNGVVDDSQLPKDRFSAERLKGVDSTLKIQPAKLEDSAVYLCASSLRGGTYYNEQFFGPGTRLTVL.

The V gene is TRBV9, the J gene TRBJ2-1; no clear D gene. V lost 3 bases and J lost 0, with 10 bases in between. Germline V gives CDR1 SGDLS, CDR2 YYNGEE. The CDR3 runs to 15 residues. CDR3 sequence (DNA): TGTGCCAGCAGCGGGAGTCCCAGCTCCTACAATGAGCAGTTCTTC. Protein sequence: CASSGSPSSYNEQFF.

The genes are TRBV4-3 and TRBJ1-1; D possibly corresponds to TRBD1 (5 bases). The germline gives CDR1 LGHNA, CDR2 YSLEER. There are 15 residues in the CDR3. Trimming left V 6 bases short and J 5 bases short, with 19 bases between. CDR3 bases: TGCGCCAGCAGTCTCAGTACAGGTAGTGGTACTGAAGCTTTCTTT. The encoded protein is CASSLSTGSGTEAFF.

The chain combines TRBV5-1 with TRBJ2-3; 13 nucleotides match TRBD2. This CDR3 spans 16 amino acids. Trimming at V came to 4 bases and at J to 2 bases, leaving 4 bases not matched to a gene. Germline V gives CDR1 SGHRS, CDR2 YFSETQ. The CDR3 nucleotides are TGCGCCAGCAGCCCGACTAGCGGGGGGAACACAGATACGCAGTATTTT. Encoded protein: CASSPTSGGNTDTQYF.

The chain uses TRBV5-1 and TRBJ2-7; D gene uncertain. Trimming removed 2 bases from V and 7 bases from J, with 13 bases in between. CDR3 length equals 13 residues. The V gene's germline CDR1 is SGHRS and CDR2 YFSETQ. As DNA, the CDR3 is TGCGCCAGCAGCTTTGAACCCCTGAGGGAGCAGTACTTC. It specifies CASSFEPLREQYF. Full variable domain (rest looked up from reference TRBV5-1 and TRBJ2-7): KAGVTQTPRYLIKTRGQQVTLSCSPISGHRSVSWYQQTPGQGLQFLFEYFSETQRNKGNFPGRFSGRQFSNSRSEMNVSTLELGDSALYLCASSFEPLREQYFGPGTRLTVT.

This chain connects TRBV14 to TRBJ1-2, with D unresolved. Germline lookup yields CDR1 SGHDN and CDR2 FVKESK. The CDR3 contains 15 residues. Trimming took 4 bases from V and 3 from J, leaving 15 bases between them. DNA for the CDR3: TGTGCCAGCAGCCCAAGCGGTGGACGATACTATGGCTACACCTTC. Protein: CASSPSGGRYYGYTF.

The gene calls are TRBV9 and TRBJ2-1, with 10 bases aligning to TRBD1. CDR1 is SGDLS and CDR2 is YYNGEE in the germline V gene. The CDR3 is made up of 11 amino acids. Germline trimming cut 7 bases from V and 9 bases from J; bases unmatched to any gene: 1. The CDR3 sequence: CASGQGGEQFF. The CDR3 DNA follows: TGTGCCAGCGGACAGGGGGGTGAGCAGTTCTTC.

The CDR3 here is CASSPGPHLGGPNTGELFF. CDR3 in DNA: TGCGCCAGCAGCCCTGGACCCCATCTAGGGGGCCCGAACACCGGGGAGCTGTTTTTT. V gene TRBV4-3 combines with J gene TRBJ2-2, with TRBD1 matching over 7 bases. The germline gives CDR1 LGHNA, CDR2 YSLEER. The CDR3 is made up of 19 amino acids. Trimming took 4 bases from V and 0 from J; bases not matched to a gene: 14.

The chain couples TRBV30 to TRBJ2-7; tentative D call: TRBD1 (5 bases). Germline V CDR1 and CDR2: GTSNPN, SVGIG (reference sequence). This CDR3 has 17 amino acids. V was pared by 5 bases and J by 6 bases, with 29 bases between. The CDR3 here is CAWDNSLTDSLAGEQYF. In DNA form, the CDR3 reads TGTGCCTGGGATAATTCACTAACCGACAGTTTAGCCGGCGAGCAGTACTTC.

The chain employs TRBV5-6 and TRBJ2-1, with 14 bases that match TRBD2. The germline V gene encodes CDR1 SGHDT and CDR2 YYEEEE. V shed 6 bases, J shed 9 bases, and the junction held 8 bases outside the gene matches. This CDR3 spans 15 amino acids. The CDR3 region has the DNA TGTGCCAGCACCCCTCGGACTAGCGGGGGGACTGAGCAGTTCTTC. The encoded protein is CASTPRTSGGTEQFF.

The DNA of the CDR3 is TGCGCCAGCAGCCAGGGACTAGCGGGGGCCGCTTCCACAGATACGCAGTATTTT. This encodes CASSQGLAGAASTDTQYF. The V gene is TRBV5-1, the J gene TRBJ2-3, with 14 bases matching TRBD2. The CDR3 runs to 18 residues. V shed 4 bases and J 2 bases; nucleotides not matched to a gene: 9. In germline, CDR1 is SGHRS, CDR2 YFSETQ.

This clone was observed a handful of times. The J gene is TRBJ1-1, the V gene TRBV5-1; D perhaps matches TRBD1 (5 bases). V lost 3 bases to trimming and J lost 0 bases, with 12 bases between them. The CDR3 covers 15 residues. The V gene's germline CDR1 is SGHRS and CDR2 YFSETQ. This chain's CDR3 is CASSSTDSLNTEAFF. CDR3 coding DNA: TGCGCCAGCAGCTCGACAGACAGTCTGAACACTGAAGCTTTCTTT.

In this sample, this clone turned up once. The chain has TRBV2 and TRBJ2-2; a possible D gene is TRBD1 (6 bases). CDR1 is SNHLY and CDR2 is FYNNEI in the germline V gene. The CDR3 consists of 14 residues. Trimming cost V 7 bases and J 1 base, with 10 bases left between them. In nucleotides, the CDR3 is TGTGCCAGCAAGGGGGTCCGGAACACCGGGGAGCTGTTTTTT. Protein: CASKGVRNTGELFF.

J is TRBJ1-1 and V is TRBV6-1, with D maybe TRBD1 (5 bases). This CDR3 is built from 11 residues. Germline V gene data show CDR1 as MNHNS and CDR2 as SASEGT. The ends were cut back, 5 bases at V and 7 bases at J, with 8 bases in the middle. CDR3 nucleotides: TGTGCCAGCAGTCGACAGCTTGAAGCTTTCTTT. Residues: CASSRQLEAFF.

The chain carries TRBV29-1 and TRBJ2-5, with D unclear. Germline V gene data show CDR1 as SQVTM and CDR2 as ANQGSEA. CDR3 length equals 12 residues. Between the trimmed V and J ends, which lost 4 bases and 1 base, there was a span of 7 bases. In DNA form, the CDR3 reads TGCAGCGTTGGTCCCAGCCAAGAGACCCAGTACTTC. It translates to CSVGPSQETQYF.

This clone was recorded once. The chain joins TRBV20-1 to TRBJ2-7; D is unresolved. Germline V gene sequence: CDR1 DFQATT, CDR2 SNEGSKA (reference sequence). This CDR3 has 11 amino acids. Trimming pared 6 bases from V and 2 bases from J, leaving 8 bases between. The CDR3 sequence is CSAEPTYEQYF. The CDR3 bases are TGCAGTGCGGAGCCCACCTACGAGCAGTACTTC.

J is TRBJ2-3 and V is TRBV5-1; TRBD2 is a possible D gene (5 bases). Deletions cut 4 bases from V and 3 bases from J, with 12 bases between. The germline V gene has CDR1 SGHRS and CDR2 YFSETQ. The CDR3 is made up of 14 amino acids. In nucleotides, the CDR3 is TGCGCCAGCAGCCAACGACTACCTACAGATACGCAGTATTTT. Its translation: CASSQRLPTDTQYF.

This clone is a singleton in its sample. V gene TRBV7-8 combines with J gene TRBJ1-1; weak D call: TRBD1 (6 bases). Germline CDR1 and CDR2: SGHVS and FQNEAQ. The CDR3 sequence is 13 residues long. V gave up 10 bases and J gave up 4 bases, with 16 bases separating them. CDR3 coding DNA: TGTGCCATCGAACAGGGAGAAGGCACTGAAGCTTTCTTT. This translates into CAIEQGEGTEAFF.

This clone has a handful of counts. The V gene is TRBV7-9, the J gene TRBJ1-1; no clear D gene. The CDR3 runs 13 residues. V was trimmed by 2 bases and J by 6 bases, leaving 10 bases between them. Germline V gene sequence: CDR1 SEHNR, CDR2 FQNEAQ (reference sequence). The CDR3 coding sequence is TGTGCCAGCAGCTTATTAAGTAGCGCTGAAGCTTTCTTT. This gives the protein CASSLLSSAEAFF.

This chain uses TRBV19 with TRBJ1-1; tentative D call: TRBD1 (6 bases). Trimming cost V 6 bases and J 0 bases, with 14 bases left between them. The CDR3 loop spans 15 amino acids. Germline V gene data show CDR1 as LNHDA and CDR2 as SQIVND (reference sequence). The CDR3 DNA reads TGTGCCAGTAGCCCCGTGGGGGCAATGAACACTGAAGCTTTCTTT. This codes for CASSPVGAMNTEAFF.

V gene TRBV5-1 combines with J gene TRBJ2-4; 11 bases fit TRBD2. V lost 4 bases, J lost 3 bases, and 9 bases stayed unmatched. The germline V gene has CDR1 SGHRS and CDR2 YFSETQ. The CDR3 is 17 residues long. This CDR3 reads CASSPRTSGSNKNIQYF. CDR3 DNA sequence: TGCGCCAGCAGCCCTAGGACTAGCGGGTCAAACAAAAACATTCAGTACTTC.

The chain recombines TRBV29-1 with TRBJ2-1, with TRBD1 matching over 10 bases. The CDR3 totals 13 residues. With V trimmed by 5 bases and J by 6 bases, 4 bases remained unmatched. Per the germline V gene, CDR1 is SQVTM and CDR2 is ANQGSEA. CDR3 sequence: CSVRQGALNEQFF. In DNA, the CDR3 is TGCAGCGTTAGACAGGGGGCCCTCAATGAGCAGTTCTTC.

V gene TRBV5-1 combines with J gene TRBJ2-3, with 11 bases that match TRBD2. This CDR3 has 16 residues. Germline values: CDR1 SGHRS, CDR2 YFSETQ. Germline trimming cut 4 bases from V and 2 bases from J; bases unmatched to any gene: 6. CDR3 sequence reads: CASSASGRPNTDTQYF. CDR3 DNA sequence: TGCGCCAGCAGCGCTAGCGGGAGGCCCAACACAGATACGCAGTATTTT.

The V and J genes are TRBV10-1 and TRBJ2-1, with TRBD2 as a possible D gene (8 bases). The CDR3 is made up of 15 amino acids. CDR1 WNHNN and CDR2 SYGVQD come from the germline V gene (reference sequence). Trimming removed 6 bases from V and 3 bases from J, with 15 bases in between. The DNA of the CDR3 is TGCGCCAGCAGCCAACAGGGGACTAGCTACAATGAGCAGTTCTTC. Protein: CASSQQGTSYNEQFF.

CDR3 sequence reads: CASSQALGGTGGYTF. The CDR3 DNA reads as TGCGCCAGCAGCCAAGCCTTGGGGGGGACTGGCGGCTACACCTTC. The chain carries TRBV4-1 and TRBJ1-2, with D possibly being TRBD1 (5 bases). V gave up 1 base and J gave up 8 bases, with 17 bases separating them. Looked up from germline, CDR1 is MGHRA and CDR2 is YSYEKL. The length of the CDR3 is 15 residues.

The chain employs TRBV10-1 and TRBJ2-5, with D perhaps TRBD2 (6 bases). CDR1 and CDR2 from the germline V gene are WNHNN and SYGVQD (reference sequence). V lost 5 bases and J lost 3, with 10 bases in between. This CDR3 is 13 amino acids long. This CDR3 is CASSRDLKETQYF. The CDR3 DNA reads as TGCGCCAGCAGTAGGGACTTGAAAGAGACCCAGTACTTC.

Concerning this clone itself: An end of the junction does not agree with germline; a read error may underlie this. The chain combines TRBV7-9 with TRBJ2-5; 14 bases match TRBD2. The CDR3 has 18 residues. Germline assignment: CDR1 SEHNR and CDR2 FQNEAQ (reference sequence). The chain's CDR3 is CSSSHWTSGGPSKETQYF. CDR3 coding DNA: TGTTCCAGCAGCCACTGGACTAGCGGGGGGCCATCGAAAGAGACCCAGTACTTC.

The chain combines TRBV18 with TRBJ1-1; D is possibly TRBD1 (6 bases). V was pared by 1 base and J by 1 base, with 7 bases between. Germline loops: CDR1 KGHSH, CDR2 LQKENI. There are 14 residues in the CDR3. CDR3 in DNA: TGTGCCAGCTCACCACAGGACAGGAACACTGAAGCTTTCTTT. Translated, it gives CASSPQDRNTEAFF.

The gene calls are TRBV5-1 and TRBJ2-1, with 11 nucleotides matching TRBD2. Trimming at V came to 1 base and at J to 0 bases, leaving 12 bases not matched to a gene. The CDR3 is made up of 20 amino acids. Germline V gene sequence: CDR1 SGHRS, CDR2 YFSETQ. This CDR3 reads CASSLYPGTSGDISYNEQFF. The CDR3 bases are TGCGCCAGCAGCTTGTACCCCGGGACTAGCGGTGATATCTCCTACAATGAGCAGTTCTTC.

V gene TRBV19 combines with J gene TRBJ2-1; 10 bases agree with TRBD2. Trimming took 5 bases from V and 5 from J; bases not matched to a gene: 9. Germline V gene data show CDR1 as LNHDA and CDR2 as SQIVND (reference sequence). CDR3 length: 16 amino acids. The CDR3 DNA sequence: TGTGCCAGTAGTGCCCCCGGGACTAGCGCCCACAATGAGCAGTTCTTC. Amino acid sequence: CASSAPGTSAHNEQFF.

The chain couples TRBV4-1 to TRBJ2-7; 9 bases align to TRBD2. After removal of 4 bases from V and 5 bases from J, the junction contained 9 bases not matched to a gene. The CDR3 consists of 15 residues. CDR1 and CDR2 from the germline V gene are MGHRA and YSYEKL. DNA for the CDR3: TGCGCCAGCAGCCGAGTAGTGCGGGAGGGCGACGAGCAGTACTTC. Translating it yields CASSRVVREGDEQYF.